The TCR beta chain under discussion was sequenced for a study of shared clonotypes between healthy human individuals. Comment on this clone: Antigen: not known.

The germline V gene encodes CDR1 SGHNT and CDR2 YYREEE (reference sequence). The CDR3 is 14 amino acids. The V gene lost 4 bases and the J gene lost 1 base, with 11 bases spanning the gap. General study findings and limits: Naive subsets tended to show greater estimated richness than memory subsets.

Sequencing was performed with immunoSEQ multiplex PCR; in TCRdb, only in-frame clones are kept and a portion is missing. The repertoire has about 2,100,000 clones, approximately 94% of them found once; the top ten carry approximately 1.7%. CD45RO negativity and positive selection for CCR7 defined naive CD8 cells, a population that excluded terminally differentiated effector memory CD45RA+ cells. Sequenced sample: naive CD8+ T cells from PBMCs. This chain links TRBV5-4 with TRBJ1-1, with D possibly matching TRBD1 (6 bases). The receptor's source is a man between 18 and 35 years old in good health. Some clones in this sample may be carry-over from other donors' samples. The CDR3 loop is CASSPRQENTEAFF. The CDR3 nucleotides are TGTGCCAGCAGCCCCCGACAGGAGAACACTGAAGCTTTCTTT.